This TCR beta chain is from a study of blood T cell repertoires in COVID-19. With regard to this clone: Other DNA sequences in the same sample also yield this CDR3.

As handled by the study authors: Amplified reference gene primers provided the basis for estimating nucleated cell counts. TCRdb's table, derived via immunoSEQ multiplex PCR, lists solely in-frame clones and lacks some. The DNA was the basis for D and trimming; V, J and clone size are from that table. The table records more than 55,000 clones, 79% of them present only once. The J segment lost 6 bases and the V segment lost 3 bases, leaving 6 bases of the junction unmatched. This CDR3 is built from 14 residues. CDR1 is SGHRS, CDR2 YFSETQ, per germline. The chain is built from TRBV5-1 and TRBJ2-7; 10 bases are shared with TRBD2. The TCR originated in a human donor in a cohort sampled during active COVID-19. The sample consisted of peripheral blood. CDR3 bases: TGCGCCAGCAGCTCCCTAGCGGGAGCCGGCGAGCAGTACTTC. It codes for CASSSLAGAGEQYF.